The subject of this entry is one TCR beta chain. Its specificity is not known. After autologous stem cell transplantation all patients relapsed, and prior brentuximab vedotin exposure differed between cohorts. Using immunoSEQ multiplex PCR, the repertoire was profiled, and TCRdb retains in-frame clones only, with some absent. The data contain 60,000 or so clones, 90% of them singletons. The germline V gene has CDR1 SNHLY and CDR2 FYNNEI. V lost 6 bases, J lost 7 bases, and 15 bases lay in between. The CDR3 contains 14 residues. This record belongs to a study of PD-1 blockade in classical Hodgkin lymphoma. Study observations and caveats: Lower baseline TCR diversity marked trial partial responders and progressors.

The chain has TRBV2 and TRBJ1-4; D remains unclear. Sample: peripheral blood mononuclear cells (PBMCs), taken at baseline. The clonotype was recovered from a human donor with classical Hodgkin lymphoma. For the CDR3, the DNA is TGTGCCAGCAGCGTAGGGTCAGCACGTGAAAAACTGTTTTTT. This encodes CASSVGSAREKLFF.